This TCR beta chain stems from a study of blood T cell repertoires in COVID-19 (TCRdb year 2020). Study-wide context: Samples from collaborators originated in the United States, Italy and Spain and spanned both the acute and convalescent phases of COVID-19. The material from the prospective study consisted of cDNA or gDNA derived from T cells, B-cell-depleted T cells, or PBMCs. Deeply sampled blood TCRbeta repertoires from subjects exposed to, actively infected with, or recovered from COVID-19 were included in the dataset. The repertoires were made available in a free public database intended to serve as a resource for research on the immune response to SARS-CoV-2. The samples were drawn from the first 160 participants of the ongoing ImmuneRACE study and from 1,254 subjects provided by 6 global collaborators. Nearly every sample came with metadata listing a de-identified subject ID, COVID-19 status, age in years and sex. Where available, HLA class I and class II types were obtained from metadata supplied by the sample provider rather than from assay-based typing. Points the paper makes about the study in general: The amount of clinical and demographic metadata varied by source and participant and was provided uncurated.

TCRbeta CDR3 regions were amplified from genomic DNA by means of the immunoSEQ Assay, a bias-controlled multiplex PCR. The published analysis was carried out like this. Within the assay, amplification of reference gene primers was used to estimate how many nucleated cells each sample contained. Sequence reads were collapsed and filtered to measure the absolute abundance of every unique TCRbeta CDR3 rearrangement. For each sample, productive Simpson clonality was calculated by taking the square root of Simpson's diversity index across productive rearrangements. TCRdb mirrors the immuneACCESS table, restricted to in-frame sequences. Some clones are absent from its copies; in checked studies, under half trace to an unresolved V gene, and the reason for the others is unknown. V and J calls and clone size are as listed in that table; D and trimming were resolved from the DNA. This sample holds 150,000 to 200,000 clones; 70% to 80% were observed only once. Jointly, the top ten make up under 7% of the sample.

Of note for this clone: Its antigen is currently not known. Per-base quality was not reported, and no clone a single base away is much larger than it.

One collaborating source in Seattle enrolled patients while the patients were actively infected and followed the patients over time throughout the course of disease. Whole blood was collected in K2EDTA tubes by collaborating institutions according to the institutions' own protocols. For TCRbeta analysis, collaborator samples were shipped as frozen whole blood, as isolated PBMCs, or as DNA extracted from either sample type. At the junction V is shortened by 0 bases and J by 5 bases, with 7 bases in between. Including the terminal cysteine and phenylalanine, the CDR3 comprises 13 residues. Only the CDR3 DNA stays, 39 bases, in frame from base 1. According to the germline V gene, CDR1 reads SGHRS and CDR2 reads YFSETQ.

The sample consisted of peripheral blood. This receptor chain uses TRBV5-1 and TRBJ2-3, with no confidently assigned D gene. This sequence originates from a woman between 40 and 50 years old with COVID-19, enrolled during active disease. In nucleotides, the sequence is TGCGCCAGCAGCTTGGCCGTCTTAGATACGCAGTATTTT. Translated, this is CASSLAVLDTQYF.